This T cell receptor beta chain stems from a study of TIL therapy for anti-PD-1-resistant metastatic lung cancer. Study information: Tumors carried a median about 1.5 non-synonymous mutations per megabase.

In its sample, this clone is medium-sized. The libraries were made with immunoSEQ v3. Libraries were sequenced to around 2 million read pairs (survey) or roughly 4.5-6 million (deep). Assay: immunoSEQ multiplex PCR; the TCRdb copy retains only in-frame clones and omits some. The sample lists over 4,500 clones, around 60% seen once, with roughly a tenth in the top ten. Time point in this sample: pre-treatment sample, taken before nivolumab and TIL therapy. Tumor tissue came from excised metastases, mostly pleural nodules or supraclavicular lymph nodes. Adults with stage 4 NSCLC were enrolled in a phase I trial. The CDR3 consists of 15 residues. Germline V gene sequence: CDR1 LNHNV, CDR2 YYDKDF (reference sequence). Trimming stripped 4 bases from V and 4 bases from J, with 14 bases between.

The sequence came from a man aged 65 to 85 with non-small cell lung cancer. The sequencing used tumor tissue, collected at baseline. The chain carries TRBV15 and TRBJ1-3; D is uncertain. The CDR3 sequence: CATSNLQPGGNTIYF. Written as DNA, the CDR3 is TGTGCCACCAGCAATTTACAGCCTGGAGGAAACACCATATATTTT.